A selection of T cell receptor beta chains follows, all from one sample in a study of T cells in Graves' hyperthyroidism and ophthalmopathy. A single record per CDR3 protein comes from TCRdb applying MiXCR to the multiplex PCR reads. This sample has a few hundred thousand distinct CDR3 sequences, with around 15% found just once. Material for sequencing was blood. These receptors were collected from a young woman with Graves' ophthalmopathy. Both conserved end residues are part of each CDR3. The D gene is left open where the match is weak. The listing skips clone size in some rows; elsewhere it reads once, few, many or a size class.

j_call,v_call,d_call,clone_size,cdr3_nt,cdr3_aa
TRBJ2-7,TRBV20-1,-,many,TGCAGTGCTAGGACCCGGGGTAGCTCGTACGAGCAGTACTTC,CSARTRGSSYEQYF
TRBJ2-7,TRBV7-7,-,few,TGTGCTAGCAGCCCGACCTTGGGAACCTACGAGCAGTACTTC,CASSPTLGTYEQYF
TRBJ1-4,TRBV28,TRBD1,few,TGTGCCAGCAGTTTATATCCCCGCGGACAGGATGAAAAACTGCTTTTT,CASSLYPRGQDEKLLF
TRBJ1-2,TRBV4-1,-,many,TGCGCCAGCAGCCAAGAGGGGACTAACTATGGCTACACCTTC,CASSQEGTNYGYTF
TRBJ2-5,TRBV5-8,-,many,TGTGCCAGCAGCTTGGTCCCCAACCAAGAGACCCAGTACTTC,CASSLVPNQETQYF
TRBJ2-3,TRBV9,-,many,TGTGCCAGCAGCCCAGGGGGGCTAGATACGCAGTATTTT,CASSPGGLDTQYF
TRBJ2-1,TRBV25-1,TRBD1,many,TGTGCCAGCAGTCCCCTCCGCAGGGGGCTTGAGCAGTTCTTC,CASSPLRRGLEQFF
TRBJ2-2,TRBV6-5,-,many,TGTGCCAGCAGTTACTGGGGCCCGACGGTGTCGAACACCGGGGAGCTGTTTTTT,CASSYWGPTVSNTGELFF
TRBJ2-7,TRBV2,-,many,TGTGCCAGCACTCCAGGGGTAGGTCCCTACGAGCAGTACTTC,CASTPGVGPYEQYF
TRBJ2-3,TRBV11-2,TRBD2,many,TGTGCCAGCAGCTTAAGTAGCGGGGGGGTCACAGATACGCAGTATTTT,CASSLSSGGVTDTQYF
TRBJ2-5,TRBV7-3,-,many,TGTGCCAGCAGCTTTGACAGTTTAGAGACCCAGTACTTC,CASSFDSLETQYF
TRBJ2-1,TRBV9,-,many,TGTGCCAGCAGCCCCTACTCCGGGACGGACTACAATGAGCAGTTCTTC,CASSPYSGTDYNEQFF
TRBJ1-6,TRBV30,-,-,TGTGCCTGGAGGGTCAGGGATAGGGATAATTCACCCCTCCACTTT,CAWRVRDRDNSPLHF
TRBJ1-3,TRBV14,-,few,TGTGCCAGCAGCCAGGTCTCGTTCTCTGGAAACACCATATATTTT,CASSQVSFSGNTIYF
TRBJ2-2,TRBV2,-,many,TGTGCCAGCAGTTTGAGCATTGTCGGGGAGCTGTTTTTT,CASSLSIVGELFF
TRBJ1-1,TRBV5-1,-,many,TGCGCCAGCAGCTCAAATACAGGAGGGACTGAAGCTTTCTTT,CASSSNTGGTEAFF
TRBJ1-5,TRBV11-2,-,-,TGTGCCAGCAGCTTAGGCGGAGAGGGGGGTCAGCCCCAGCATTTT,CASSLGGEGGQPQHF
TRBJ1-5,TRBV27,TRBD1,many,TGTGCCAGCAGTTTCTCTGGGACAGGTGTAGGACCCCAGCATTTT,CASSFSGTGVGPQHF
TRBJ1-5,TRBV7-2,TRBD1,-,TGTGCCAGCAGTGACGTGACAGGGGTAGAAGGAGATCAGCCCCAGCATTTT,CASSDVTGVEGDQPQHF
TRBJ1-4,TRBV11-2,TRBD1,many,TGTGCCAGCAGACCGACAGGGAGTGGTAATGAAAAACTGTTTTTT,CASRPTGSGNEKLFF
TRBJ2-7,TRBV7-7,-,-,TGTGCTAGCAGCCCCGACATAGATGACGAGCAGTACTTC,CASSPDIDDEQYF
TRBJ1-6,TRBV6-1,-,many,TGTGCCAGCAGGGTGGGTTCACCCCTCCACTTT,CASRVGSPLHF
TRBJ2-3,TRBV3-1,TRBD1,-,TGTGCCAGCAGCCACCGGGGACAGGCGTTCTACACAGATACGCAGTATTTT,CASSHRGQAFYTDTQYF
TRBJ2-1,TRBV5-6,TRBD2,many,TGTGCCAGCAGCGGGGGCGGGGGGGCAGGTTGGAATGAGCAGTTCTTC,CASSGGGGAGWNEQFF
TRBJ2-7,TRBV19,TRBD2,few,TGTGCCAGTAGTGCCCAGCGGGGGGCCCACGAGCAGTACTTC,CASSAQRGAHEQYF
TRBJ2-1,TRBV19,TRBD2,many,TGTGCCAGTAGTAGGGGACTAGCGGATGAGCAGTTCTTC,CASSRGLADEQFF
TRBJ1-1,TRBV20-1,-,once,TGCAGTGCTAGCAAGGCGCTCGGCACTGAAGCTTTCTTT,CSASKALGTEAFF
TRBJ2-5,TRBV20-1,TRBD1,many,TGCAGTGCGCCGGGACAGGGGACGAAGACCCAGTACTTC,CSAPGQGTKTQYF
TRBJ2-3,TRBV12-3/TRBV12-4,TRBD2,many,TGTGCCAGCAGTTTAATCGGACTAGCGGGGGGCACAGATACGCAGTATTTT,CASSLIGLAGGTDTQYF
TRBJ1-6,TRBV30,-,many,TGTGCCTGGAGTGACCATTGGGGGTATAATTCACCCCTCCACTTT,CAWSDHWGYNSPLHF
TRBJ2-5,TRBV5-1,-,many,TGCGCCAGCAGCGGGAATGGGGGAGAGACCCAGTACTTC,CASSGNGGETQYF
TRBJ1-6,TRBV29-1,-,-,TGCAGCGTTGGCACAGTATCTTCACCCCTCCACTTT,CSVGTVSSPLHF
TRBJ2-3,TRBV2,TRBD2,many,TGTGCCAGCAGTAAGGGACTAGCGACAGATACGCAGTATTTT,CASSKGLATDTQYF